Below, 23 T cell receptor beta chains from the same sample are listed, as sequenced in a study of CD8+ T cells in alopecia areata. Stated treatment: oral pan-JAK inhibitor, 5-10 mg twice daily. The authors extracted RNA and reverse transcribed it into cDNA as the sequencing template. The repertoire was sequenced with immunoSEQ multiplex PCR; TCRdb's copy has only in-frame clones and lacks some. The sample shows 130,000 or so clones, over 60% of them seen only once. This material consisted of CD4+ T cells sorted from blood, taken at week 4, from a patient treated with tofacitinib. The receptor set was obtained from a human donor with alopecia areata.

V usage is TRBV29-1 and J usage is TRBJ1-5; no definite D call. Germline loops: CDR1 SQVTM, CDR2 ANQGSEA. V was shortened by 0 bases and J by 0 bases, with 3 bases between the two germline ends. This CDR3 has 13 amino acids. The CDR3 is CSVEEASNQPQHF. In DNA, the CDR3 is TGCAGCGTTGAAGAGGCTAGCAATCAGCCCCAGCATTTT.

V is TRBV6-6 and J is TRBJ1-4, with D unresolved. Germline CDR1 is MNHNY and CDR2 is SVGAGI (reference sequence). Trimming shortened V by 6 bases and J by 1 base, and 12 bases separated the two germline ends. The CDR3 has 15 amino acids. The CDR3: CASSPAQETNEKLFF. CDR3 nucleotide sequence: TGTGCCAGCAGCCCCGCTCAAGAAACTAATGAAAAACTGTTTTTT.

This clone was seen once. The rearrangement uses TRBV25-1 and TRBJ2-5, with a weak D call TRBD2 (6 bases). Trimming left V 4 bases short and J 3 bases short, with 18 bases between. This CDR3 is 16 amino acids long. Germline CDR1 and CDR2: MGHDK and SYGVNS. The CDR3 here is CASSGTRGTGEETQYF. CDR3 DNA sequence: TGTGCCAGCAGTGGGACACGGGGGACCGGTGAAGAGACCCAGTACTTC.

This chain connects TRBV7-2 to TRBJ2-2, with D perhaps TRBD2 (6 bases). Germline V gene lookup returns CDR1 SGHTA and CDR2 FQGNSA. This CDR3 comprises 16 residues. The V end lost 2 bases, the J end lost 0 bases, and 10 bases lay between the germline ends. CDR3 loop: CASSLLAAANTGELFF. Written as DNA, the CDR3 is TGTGCCAGCAGCTTATTAGCGGCAGCGAACACCGGGGAGCTGTTTTTT.

This chain connects TRBV5-1 to TRBJ2-4; D unclear. Germline lookup yields CDR1 SGHRS and CDR2 YFSETQ. The ends were cut back, 4 bases at V and 5 bases at J, with 16 bases in the middle. The CDR3 has 15 residues. CDR3 DNA: TGCGCCAGCAGCGCGGACGGACCTGGGGAAAACATTCAGTACTTC. Protein product: CASSADGPGENIQYF.

This clone was counted only a few times. The gene calls are TRBV5-1 and TRBJ2-1; D is ambiguous. V shed 0 bases and J shed 4 bases, with 8 bases lying between them. The CDR3 loop spans 14 amino acids. CDR1 SGHRS and CDR2 YFSETQ come from the germline V gene. The DNA for the CDR3 is TGCGCCAGCAGCTTGGGCGGACCATACAATGAGCAGTTCTTC. Translating it yields CASSLGGPYNEQFF.

This sequence joins TRBV5-4 and TRBJ2-7; a weak D match, TRBD1 (6 bases). V was pared by 2 bases and J by 1 base, with 13 bases between. The CDR3 runs 15 residues. Germline loops: CDR1 SGHNT, CDR2 YYREEE (reference sequence). CDR3 residues: CASSFYVQGSYEQYF. The CDR3 DNA reads TGTGCCAGCAGCTTCTATGTACAGGGTTCCTACGAGCAGTACTTC.

V usage is TRBV4-1 and J usage is TRBJ2-7, with 7 bases fitting TRBD1. The germline CDR1 and CDR2 sequences are MGHRA and YSYEKL. This CDR3 spans 14 amino acids. J lost 2 bases, V lost 5 bases, and 6 bases had no gene match. The CDR3 protein is CASSKPGQTYEQYF. CDR3 nucleotide sequence: TGCGCCAGCAGCAAACCGGGACAGACCTACGAGCAGTACTTC.

This sequence joins TRBV30 and TRBJ1-5; a possible D gene is TRBD1 (6 bases). The CDR3 runs 14 residues. Germline CDR1 is GTSNPN and CDR2 is SVGIG (reference sequence). V was clipped by 2 bases and J by 2 bases, with 10 bases between them. CDR3 in amino acids: CAWSKGGGNQPQHF. CDR3 in DNA: TGTGCCTGGAGTAAGGGGGGGGGCAATCAGCCCCAGCATTTT. Variable domain in full (rest from reference TRBV30 and TRBJ1-5): SQTIHQWPATLVQPVGSPLSLECTVEGTSNPNLYWYRQAAGRGLQLLFYSVGIGQISSEVPQNLSASRPQDRQFILSSKKLLLSDSGFYLCAWSKGGGNQPQHFGDGTRLSIL.

J is TRBJ1-5 and V is TRBV7-8, with 8 bases identical to TRBD1. Germline V gene lookup returns CDR1 SGHVS and CDR2 FQNEAQ. Unmatched junction bases numbered 15, after V lost 5 bases and J lost 3 bases. This CDR3 has 18 amino acids. The CDR3 region is CASSRDGSWTGINQPQHF. The CDR3 bases are TGTGCCAGCAGCAGGGATGGTAGTTGGACAGGGATCAATCAGCCCCAGCATTTT.

The CDR3 DNA sequence: TGTGCCAGCAGTTTCGTCCACCGTTTCGACACAGATACGCAGTATTTT. Encoded protein: CASSFVHRFDTDTQYF. This rearrangement joins TRBV28 to TRBJ2-3; D uncertain. Germline values: CDR1 MDHEN, CDR2 SYDVKM. The CDR3 runs 16 residues. Deletions cut 3 bases from V and 2 bases from J, with 15 bases between.

This clone was seen more than once but under ten times. CDR3 sequence reads: CSVMISGANVLTF. The CDR3 bases are TGCAGCGTTATGATCTCTGGGGCCAACGTCCTGACTTTC. The chain is built from TRBV29-1 and TRBJ2-6; D is unresolved. This CDR3 has 13 amino acids. From germline, CDR1 is SQVTM and CDR2 ANQGSEA. V was clipped by 5 bases and J by 0 bases, with 5 bases between them.

The rearrangement joins TRBV29-1 to TRBJ2-1, with D possibly TRBD1 on 5 matching bases. Germline V gene data show CDR1 as SQVTM and CDR2 as ANQGSEA. CDR3 length: 12 amino acids. V lost 8 bases, J lost 5 bases, and 13 bases lay in between. CDR3: CSSQAPNNEQFF. The DNA of the CDR3 is TGCAGCTCACAGGCGCCCAACAATGAGCAGTTCTTC.

This clone was detected many times. The V gene is TRBV2, the J gene TRBJ2-7, with D hard to call. The CDR3 loop spans 12 amino acids. Germline CDR1 SNHLY, CDR2 FYNNEI. The V end lost 3 bases, the J end lost 3 bases, and 6 bases lay between the germline ends. CDR3 DNA: TGTGCCAGCAGTGAGGGTTTCTACGAGCAGTACTTC. This codes for CASSEGFYEQYF.

CDR3 protein: CASSVTFGDTQYF. CDR3 in DNA: TGTGCCAGCAGCGTAACATTCGGAGATACGCAGTATTTT. The genes are TRBV9 and TRBJ2-3, with no clear D. Germline assignment: CDR1 SGDLS and CDR2 YYNGEE. CDR3 length: 13 residues. Trimming stripped 1 base from V and 5 bases from J, with 8 bases between.

V and J are TRBV4-3 and TRBJ2-1; maybe TRBD2 (5 bases). Germline V CDR1 and CDR2: LGHNA, YSLEER. The CDR3 spans 16 residues. Trimming left V 3 bases short and J 0 bases short, with 12 bases between. DNA for the CDR3: TGCGCCAGCAGCCACCAACTAGTTCGCTCCTACAATGAGCAGTTCTTC. It codes for CASSHQLVRSYNEQFF.

The chain uses TRBV6-5 and TRBJ1-6; maybe TRBD1 (6 bases). The CDR3 contains 16 residues. Trimming removed 0 bases at V and 9 bases at J, with 15 bases between. From germline, CDR1 is MNHEY and CDR2 SVGAGI. The CDR3 bases are TGTGCCAGCAGTTACTCACGGACAGAATCGGGTTCACCCCTCCACTTT. Encoded protein: CASSYSRTESGSPLHF.

The rearrangement uses TRBV29-1 and TRBJ1-2; D is undetermined. CDR1 and CDR2 (germline): SQVTM, ANQGSEA. The CDR3 loop spans 12 amino acids. V was trimmed by 4 bases and J by 3 bases, leaving 9 bases between them. CDR3 amino acids: CSVAFHDYGYTF. CDR3 sequence (DNA): TGCAGCGTTGCGTTCCATGACTATGGCTACACCTTC.

This chain joins TRBV29-1 and TRBJ2-6; D is unclear. Trimming took off 5 bases at V and 0 bases at J, with 17 bases between the two ends. CDR3 length: 17 residues. Germline V CDR1 and CDR2: SQVTM, ANQGSEA. The CDR3 region has the DNA TGCAGCGTTCTGGCCGGACGATGGAGCTCTGGGGCCAACGTCCTGACTTTC. It is translated as CSVLAGRWSSGANVLTF. Complete variable domain (other parts from reference TRBV29-1 and TRBJ2-6): SAVISQKPSRDICQRGTSLTIQCQVDSQVTMMFWYRQQPGQSLTLIATANQGSEATYESGFVIDKFPISRPNLTFSTLTVSNMSPEDSSIYLCSVLAGRWSSGANVLTFGAGSRLTVL.

The CDR3 nucleotides are TGTGCCAGCGCAGCGGGAGCTGGGGCCAACGTCCTGACTTTC. Its protein is CASAAGAGANVLTF. The J gene is TRBJ2-6, the V gene TRBV27; 8 nucleotides agree with TRBD2. CDR1 is MNHEY, CDR2 SMNVEV, per germline (reference sequence). The CDR3 is 14 amino acids. V was clipped by 8 bases and J by 2 bases; unmatched bases: 2. Using reference TRBV27 and TRBJ2-6 for the parts outside the CDR3, the full variable domain is EAQVTQNPRYLITVTGKKLTVTCSQNMNHEYMSWYRQDPGLGLRQIYYSMNVEVTDKGDVPEGYKVSRKEKRNFPLILESPSPNQTSLYFCASAAGAGANVLTFGAGSRLTVL.

The chain uses TRBV7-2 and TRBJ2-3; D is perhaps TRBD1 or TRBD2 (5 bases each). Germline V gene data show CDR1 as SGHTA and CDR2 as FQGNSA. The CDR3 consists of 13 residues. Trimming left V 11 bases short and J 2 bases short, with 14 bases between. The CDR3 nucleotides are TGTGCCGTAGAAGGGGAGACCACAGATACGCAGTATTTT. Its translation is CAVEGETTDTQYF.

This chain joins TRBV4-3 and TRBJ1-2; D is possibly TRBD1 (6 bases). The CDR3 has 15 residues. Germline V gives CDR1 LGHNA, CDR2 YSLEER. Trimming removed 1 base from V and 6 bases from J, with 15 bases in between. As DNA, the CDR3 is TGCGCCAGCAGCCAAGTACCCACAGGGACCCATGGCTACACCTTC. It yields the protein CASSQVPTGTHGYTF.

The sample holds a few counts of this clone. The V gene is TRBV7-2, the J gene TRBJ1-3; D is unclear. The CDR3 extends over 15 amino acids. The V gene's germline CDR1 is SGHTA and CDR2 FQGNSA. V was clipped by 4 bases and J by 3 bases, with 13 bases between them. The CDR3 sequence: CASSSSWGVGNTIYF. CDR3 in DNA: TGTGCCAGCAGCTCATCCTGGGGAGTTGGAAACACCATATATTTT.